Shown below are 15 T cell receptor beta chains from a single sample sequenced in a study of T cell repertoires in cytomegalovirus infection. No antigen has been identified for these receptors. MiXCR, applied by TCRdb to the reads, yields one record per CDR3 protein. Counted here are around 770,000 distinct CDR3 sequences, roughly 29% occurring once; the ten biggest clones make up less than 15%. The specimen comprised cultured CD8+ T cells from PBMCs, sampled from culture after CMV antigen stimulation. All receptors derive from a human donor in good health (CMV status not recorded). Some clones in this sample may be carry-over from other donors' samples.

CDR3 loop: CASSVQTGGGEQFF. The DNA of the CDR3 is TGTGCCAGCAGTGTTCAGACAGGGGGCGGTGAGCAGTTCTTC. This chain connects TRBV6-1 to TRBJ2-1, with TRBD1 matching 10 bases. Germline V gene sequence: CDR1 MNHNS, CDR2 SASEGT. J was trimmed by 9 bases and V by 4 bases; bases with no gene match: 6. The CDR3 covers 14 residues.

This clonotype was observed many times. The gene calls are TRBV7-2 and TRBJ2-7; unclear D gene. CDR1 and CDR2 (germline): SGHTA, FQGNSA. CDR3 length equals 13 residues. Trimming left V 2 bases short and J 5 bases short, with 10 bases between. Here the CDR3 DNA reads TGTGCCAGCAGCTTAACGCCCGTCCACGAGCAGTACTTC. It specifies CASSLTPVHEQYF.

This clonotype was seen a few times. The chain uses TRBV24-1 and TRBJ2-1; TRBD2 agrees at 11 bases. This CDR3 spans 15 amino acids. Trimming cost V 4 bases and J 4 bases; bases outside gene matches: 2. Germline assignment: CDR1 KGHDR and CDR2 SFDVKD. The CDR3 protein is CATSDPSGGYNEQFF. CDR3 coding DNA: TGTGCCACCAGTGACCCTAGCGGGGGGTACAATGAGCAGTTCTTC.

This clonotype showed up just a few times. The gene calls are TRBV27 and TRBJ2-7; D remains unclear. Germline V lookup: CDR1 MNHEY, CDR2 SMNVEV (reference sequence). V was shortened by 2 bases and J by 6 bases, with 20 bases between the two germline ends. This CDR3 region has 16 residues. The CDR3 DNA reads TGTGCCAGCAGTTTAGGGGTCGGGTTGACCTTAGGCGAGCAGTACTTC. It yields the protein CASSLGVGLTLGEQYF.

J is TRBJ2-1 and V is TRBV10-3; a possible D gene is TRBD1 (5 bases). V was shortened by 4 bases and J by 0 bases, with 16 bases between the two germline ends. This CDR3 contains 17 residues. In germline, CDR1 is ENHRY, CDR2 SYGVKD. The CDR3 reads CAISVGAKVSSYNEQFF. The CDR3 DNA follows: TGTGCCATCAGTGTAGGGGCGAAGGTTAGCTCCTACAATGAGCAGTTCTTC.

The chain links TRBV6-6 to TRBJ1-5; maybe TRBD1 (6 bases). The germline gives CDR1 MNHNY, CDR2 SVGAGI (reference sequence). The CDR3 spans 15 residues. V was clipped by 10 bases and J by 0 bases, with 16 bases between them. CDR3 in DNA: TGTGCCACCTTGACCGGACAGAATAGCAATCAGCCCCAGCATTTT. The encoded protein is CATLTGQNSNQPQHF.

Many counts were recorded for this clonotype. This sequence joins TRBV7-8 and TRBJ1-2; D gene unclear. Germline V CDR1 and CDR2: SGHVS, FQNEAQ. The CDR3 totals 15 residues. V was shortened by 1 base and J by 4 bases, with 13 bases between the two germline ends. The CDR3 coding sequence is TGTGCCAGCAGCTTAGTGCAGGATTCTTTCTATGGCTACACCTTC. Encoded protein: CASSLVQDSFYGYTF.

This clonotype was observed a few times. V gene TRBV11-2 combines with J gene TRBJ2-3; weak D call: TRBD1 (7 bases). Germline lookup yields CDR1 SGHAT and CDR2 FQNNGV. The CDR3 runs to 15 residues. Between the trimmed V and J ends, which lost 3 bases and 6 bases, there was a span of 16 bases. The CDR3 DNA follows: TGTGCCAGCAGCTTTGGCAGGGGGGTATGGGATACGCAGTATTTT. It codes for CASSFGRGVWDTQYF. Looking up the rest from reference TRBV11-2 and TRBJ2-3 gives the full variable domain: EAGVAQSPRYKIIEKRQSVAFWCNPISGHATLYWYQQILGQGPKLLIQFQNNGVVDDSQLPKDRFSAERLKGVDSTLKIQPAKLEDSAVYLCASSFGRGVWDTQYFGPGTRLTVL.

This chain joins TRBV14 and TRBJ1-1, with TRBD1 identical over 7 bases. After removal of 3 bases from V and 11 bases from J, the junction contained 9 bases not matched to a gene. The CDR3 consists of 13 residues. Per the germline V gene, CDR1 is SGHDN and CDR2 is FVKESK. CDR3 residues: CASSQQGGGRAFF. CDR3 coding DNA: TGTGCCAGCAGCCAGCAAGGGGGCGGGAGGGCTTTCTTT.

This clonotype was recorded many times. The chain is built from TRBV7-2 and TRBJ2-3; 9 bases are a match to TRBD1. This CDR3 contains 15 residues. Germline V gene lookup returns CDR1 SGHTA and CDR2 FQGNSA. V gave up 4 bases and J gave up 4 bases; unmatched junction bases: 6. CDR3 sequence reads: CASSSTGGRSDTQYF. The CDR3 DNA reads TGTGCCAGCAGCTCCACAGGGGGCCGGTCAGATACGCAGTATTTT.

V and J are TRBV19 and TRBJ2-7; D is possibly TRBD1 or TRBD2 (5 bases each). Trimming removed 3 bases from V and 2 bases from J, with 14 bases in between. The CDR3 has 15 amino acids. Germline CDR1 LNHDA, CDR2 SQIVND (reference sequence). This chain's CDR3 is CASSITNQGPYEQYF. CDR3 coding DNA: TGTGCCAGTAGTATCACCAACCAGGGACCCTACGAGCAGTACTTC.

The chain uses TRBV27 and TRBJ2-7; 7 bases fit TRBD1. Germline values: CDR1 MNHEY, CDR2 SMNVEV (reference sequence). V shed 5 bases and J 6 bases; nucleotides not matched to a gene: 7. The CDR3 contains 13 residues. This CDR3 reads CASSARQGREQYV. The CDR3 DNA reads TGTGCCAGCAGTGCTCGACAGGGACGCGAGCAGTACGTC.

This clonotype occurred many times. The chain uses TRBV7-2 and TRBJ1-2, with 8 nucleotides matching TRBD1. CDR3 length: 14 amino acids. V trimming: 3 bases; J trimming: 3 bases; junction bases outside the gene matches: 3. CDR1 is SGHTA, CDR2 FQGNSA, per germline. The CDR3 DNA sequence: TGTGCCAGCAGCTTTCAGGGGGCAGACTATGGCTACACCTTC. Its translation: CASSFQGADYGYTF.

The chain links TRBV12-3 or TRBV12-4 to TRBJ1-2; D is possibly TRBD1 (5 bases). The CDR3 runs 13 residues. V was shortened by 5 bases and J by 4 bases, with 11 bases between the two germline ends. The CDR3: CASSHPGAYGYTF. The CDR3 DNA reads TGTGCCAGCAGTCATCCCGGGGCCTATGGCTACACCTTC.

Written as DNA, the CDR3 is TGCGCCAGCAGCCAAGAAGGAGGGTACAATGAGCAGTTCTTC. Its protein is CASSQEGGYNEQFF. The V call is TRBV4-1, the J call TRBJ2-1; tentatively, D is TRBD2 (6 bases). The CDR3 has 14 residues. From germline, CDR1 is MGHRA and CDR2 YSYEKL. V shed 0 bases and J shed 4 bases, with 7 bases lying between them.